The sequence of this T cell receptor beta chain was determined in a study of blood T cells in healthy people across ages. Study-wide points: Leaving the PBMCs unsorted stopped any conclusive comparison of naive versus antigen-experienced cells. TCR beta diversity per million T cells fell roughly linearly with age.

Germline V gene sequence: CDR1 SGHRS, CDR2 YFSETQ. V lost 4 bases and J 2 bases, leaving 15 bases between the germline ends. The CDR3 loop spans 15 amino acids. A J-beta primer mix and a sample-barcoded 5' primer were used in a second PCR of roughly 7 to 12 cycles. Using its own MiXCR run on the 5' RACE reads, TCRdb lists one record per CDR3 protein. Of about 650,000 distinct CDR3 sequences in the sample, 52% were seen once. Concerning this clonotype: Its antigen is still unknown.

J is TRBJ2-5 and V is TRBV5-1; the D gene is possibly TRBD2 (5 bases). The source of this sequence is a woman of 80 years or more in good health. Sequenced input: blood. CDR3 amino acids: CASSTSGSSQETQYF. Here the CDR3 DNA reads TGCGCCAGCAGCACCTCGGGGAGTTCTCAAGAGACCCAGTACTTC.